The 32 T cell receptor beta chains presented below share a single source sample, sequenced in a study of T cells in Graves' hyperthyroidism and ophthalmopathy. The investigators amplified TCR beta CDR3 regions from RNA transcripts. The HTBI set primed first-round TCR CDR3 RT-PCR. TCRdb reprocessed the multiplex PCR reads with MiXCR, giving one entry per CDR3 protein. The sample consists of 530,000 or so distinct CDR3 sequences, 40% to 55% of them appearing once. Input material: peripheral blood or thyroid tissue (not recorded which). All receptors derive from a woman between 18 and 29 years old with Graves' hyperthyroidism.

The rearrangement links TRBV7-6 to TRBJ2-1; D uncertain. V lost 8 bases, J lost 1 base, and 9 bases lay in between. Germline CDR1 is SGHVS and CDR2 is FNYEAQ. This CDR3 region has 13 residues. The CDR3 sequence: CASSTRSYNEQFF. DNA for the CDR3: TGTGCCAGCTCCACACGGTCCTACAATGAGCAGTTCTTC.

This clonotype was seen ten or more times. This chain uses TRBV20-1 with TRBJ2-7; 8 nucleotides agree with TRBD2. The CDR3 contains 13 residues. Trimming removed 5 bases from V and 2 bases from J; junction bases left unmatched: 5. Per the germline V gene, CDR1 is DFQATT and CDR2 is SNEGSKA (reference sequence). The CDR3, as DNA: TGCAGTGCTTTTAGCGGGATCCCCTACGAGCAGTACTTC. This encodes CSAFSGIPYEQYF.

On this clonotype itself: A single base separates this from a much larger clone, so it may be a read error. V usage is TRBV7-9 and J usage is TRBJ2-2; D is possibly TRBD1 (5 bases). Trimming pared 5 bases from V and 9 bases from J, leaving 19 bases between. Germline CDR1 is SEHNR and CDR2 is FQNEAQ (reference sequence). The CDR3 contains 15 residues. CDR3: CASSHLTPGPRELFF. In DNA form, the CDR3 reads TGTGCCAGCAGCCATCTAACCCCAGGGCCCAGGGAGCTGTTTTTT.

J is TRBJ2-3 and V is TRBV5-6, with unresolved D. Trimming removed 4 bases at V and 6 bases at J, with 6 bases between. The germline CDR1 and CDR2 sequences are SGHDT and YYEEEE. The CDR3 runs to 11 residues. DNA of the CDR3: TGTGCCAGCAGCCGGCTTGATACGCAGTATTTT. It yields the protein CASSRLDTQYF.

As to this clonotype: Possible read error: a much larger clone is one base away. The rearrangement joins TRBV19 to TRBJ1-1, with D perhaps matching TRBD1 (6 bases). The CDR3 is made up of 16 amino acids. The V gene's germline CDR1 is LNHDA and CDR2 SQIVND (reference sequence). Trimming took 2 bases from V and 4 from J, leaving 17 bases between them. The CDR3 region is CASSILGDRRSTEAFF. The CDR3 DNA reads as TGTGCCAGTAGTATATTGGGTGACAGGCGGAGCACTGAAGCTTTCTTT.

The V call is TRBV29-1, the J call TRBJ2-7, with 11 nucleotides matching TRBD2. Trimming removed 6 bases from V and 7 bases from J; junction bases left unmatched: 8. The CDR3 sequence is 13 residues long. CDR1 is SQVTM, CDR2 ANQGSEA, per germline. CDR3 DNA sequence: TGCAGCGTGCTAGCGGGGGGTTACAATGAGCAGTACTTC. Its translation is CSVLAGGYNEQYF.

This clonotype was seen at least ten times. This sequence joins TRBV10-3 and TRBJ2-5; 7 positions agree with TRBD1. Germline V gene data show CDR1 as ENHRY and CDR2 as SYGVKD. The ends lost 5 bases at V and 3 bases at J; junction bases unmatched: 9. The CDR3 has 15 amino acids. The chain's CDR3 is CAISSDSRGKETQYF. DNA for the CDR3: TGTGCCATCAGTTCCGACTCCAGGGGGAAAGAGACCCAGTACTTC.

This chain uses TRBV2 with TRBJ2-5; TRBD2 matches 14 bases. V lost 10 bases and J lost 7; bases outside the gene matches: 5. The CDR3 loop spans 13 amino acids. Germline V gene lookup returns CDR1 SNHLY and CDR2 FYNNEI. This CDR3 reads CATGLAGVGTQYF. DNA of the CDR3: TGTGCCACGGGACTAGCGGGAGTGGGGACCCAGTACTTC.

This clonotype has a count of ten or more. J is TRBJ2-7 and V is TRBV6-1; 7 bases are shared with TRBD1. J lost 3 bases, V lost 7 bases, and 12 bases had no gene match. Germline V gene data show CDR1 as MNHNS and CDR2 as SASEGT. This CDR3 is 15 amino acids long. CDR3 in DNA: TGTGCCAGCACCCAGACGGGACAGAACTACTACGAGCAGTACTTC. As protein: CASTQTGQNYYEQYF.

CDR3 region: CASSLFGTENYGYTF. The CDR3 DNA reads as TGTGCCAGCAGTTTATTCGGGACGGAGAACTATGGCTACACCTTC. The rearrangement joins TRBV28 to TRBJ1-2, with D perhaps TRBD1 (5 bases). Germline V gene sequence: CDR1 MDHEN, CDR2 SYDVKM. The length of the CDR3 is 15 residues. V dropped 1 base and J dropped 2 bases, with 11 bases sitting between them.

The table lists this clonotype with a few counts. The chain joins TRBV2 to TRBJ2-2, with a tentative D call TRBD2 (6 bases). V was pared by 8 bases and J by 5 bases, with 12 bases between. CDR1 is SNHLY and CDR2 is FYNNEI in the germline V gene. The CDR3 totals 13 residues. CDR3 in DNA: TGTGCCAGCGGTCGGGACTTGACCGGGGAGCTGTTTTTT. This encodes CASGRDLTGELFF.

The chain joins TRBV6-5 to TRBJ2-7; 7 nucleotides line up with TRBD1. The V gene's germline CDR1 is MNHEY and CDR2 SVGAGI. This CDR3 is built from 12 residues. With V trimmed by 4 bases and J by 6 bases, 3 bases remained unmatched. CDR3 amino acids: CASSLQGTEQYF. The DNA of the CDR3 is TGTGCCAGCAGTTTACAGGGGACCGAGCAGTACTTC.

There are many counts of this clonotype. The chain has TRBV29-1 and TRBJ1-2; D is unresolved. The V end lost 4 bases, the J end lost 0 bases, and 12 bases lay between the germline ends. The germline CDR1 and CDR2 sequences are SQVTM and ANQGSEA. The CDR3 consists of 14 residues. Written as DNA, the CDR3 is TGCAGCGTTGCGGGCGTGGGAGCTAACTATGGCTACACCTTC. Amino acid sequence: CSVAGVGANYGYTF.

This chain uses TRBV4-1 with TRBJ2-2, with 7 bases identical to TRBD2. This CDR3 contains 17 residues. With V trimmed by 5 bases and J by 2 bases, 11 bases remained unmatched. From germline, CDR1 is MGHRA and CDR2 YSYEKL. CDR3: CASSKGEPAGNTGELFF. CDR3 coding DNA: TGCGCCAGCAGCAAAGGGGAGCCAGCGGGAAACACCGGGGAGCTGTTTTTT.

Turning to this clonotype: The junction shows a germline mismatch at one end, possibly a read error. V and J are TRBV7-2 and TRBJ1-5; 8 bases are a match to TRBD1. This CDR3 comprises 17 residues. Germline V gives CDR1 SGHTA, CDR2 FQGNSA. The CDR3 DNA sequence: TGTGCCAGCAGCTTAGGGGACAGGCCATATAGCAATCAGCCCCGGCATTTT. This sequence encodes CASSLGDRPYSNQPRHF.

The rearrangement joins TRBV3-1 to TRBJ2-7; TRBD1 agrees at 9 bases. Germline assignment: CDR1 LGHDT and CDR2 YNNKEL (reference sequence). Germline trimming cut 6 bases from V and 5 bases from J; bases unmatched to any gene: 11. This CDR3 spans 15 amino acids. The CDR3 DNA sequence: TGTGCCAGCAGTCAACAGGGAACAGGGGGCAACGAGCAGTACTTC. It is translated as CASSQQGTGGNEQYF.

In its sample, this clonotype was seen many times. The chain employs TRBV20-1 and TRBJ1-3; tentative D call: TRBD1 (6 bases). This CDR3 is 14 amino acids long. The V gene lost 8 bases and the J gene lost 0 bases, with 14 bases spanning the gap. Germline assignment: CDR1 DFQATT and CDR2 SNEGSKA (reference sequence). The CDR3 here is CSTRDMSSGNTIYF. CDR3 sequence (DNA): TGCAGTACCCGGGACATGAGCTCTGGAAACACCATATATTTT.

There are many counts of this clonotype. The rearrangement uses TRBV5-6 and TRBJ1-2; 9 bases align to TRBD1. Trimming cost V 4 bases and J 3 bases; bases outside gene matches: 4. Looked up from germline, CDR1 is SGHDT and CDR2 is YYEEEE. This CDR3 has 14 amino acids. The CDR3 protein is CASSPQGADYGYTF. The CDR3 DNA is TGTGCCAGCAGCCCACAGGGGGCTGACTATGGCTACACCTTC. Full variable domain (remainder filled in from reference TRBV5-6 and TRBJ1-2): DAGVTQSPTHLIKTRGQQVTLRCSPKSGHDTVSWYQQALGQGPQFIFQYYEEEERQRGNFPDRFSGHQFPNYSSELNVNALLLGDSALYLCASSPQGADYGYTFGSGTRLTVV.

This clonotype was observed a handful of times. The chain joins TRBV6-5 to TRBJ2-7, with TRBD1 matching 9 bases. This CDR3 is built from 15 residues. CDR1 and CDR2 from the germline V gene are MNHEY and SVGAGI. V was clipped by 6 bases and J by 5 bases; unmatched bases: 11. The CDR3 nucleotides read TGTGCCAGCAGATCCTGGACAGGGGAAATTGACGAGCAGTACTTC. Translating it yields CASRSWTGEIDEQYF.

The rearrangement links TRBV20-1 to TRBJ2-1; either TRBD1 or TRBD2 may fit D (5 bases each). The CDR3 runs 15 residues. The V and J ends lost 3 bases and 7 bases respectively, with 19 bases between them. The germline gives CDR1 DFQATT, CDR2 SNEGSKA (reference sequence). CDR3 protein: CSARGSGTDGNEQFF. The CDR3, as DNA: TGCAGTGCTAGGGGCTCCGGGACCGATGGGAATGAGCAGTTCTTC.

The CDR3 here is CATVFGGNTIYF. Here the CDR3 DNA reads TGTGCCACCGTTTTTGGAGGGAACACCATATATTTT. The chain is built from TRBV10-3 and TRBJ1-3; D not certain. The ends were cut back, 10 bases at V and 7 bases at J, with 14 bases in the middle. From germline, CDR1 is ENHRY and CDR2 SYGVKD. CDR3 length: 12 residues.

Remarks on this clonotype: One base away lies a much larger clone, so this may be a sequencing read error. J is TRBJ2-2 and V is TRBV12-3 or TRBV12-4, with a tentative D call TRBD1 (6 bases). CDR3 length: 19 amino acids. CDR3: CASRLTAEDSHSNTGELLF. CDR3 bases: TGTGCCAGCAGGCTAACCGCCGAGGACAGCCATTCGAACACCGGGGAGCTGCTTTTT.

This clonotype was counted at least ten times. The gene calls are TRBV6-6 and TRBJ1-5, with no clear D. CDR1 is MNHNY and CDR2 is SVGAGI in the germline V gene (reference sequence). The CDR3 has 15 amino acids. Trimming removed 7 bases from V and 0 bases from J, with 13 bases in between. This CDR3 is CASTMTVYSNQPQHF. DNA of the CDR3: TGTGCCAGCACCATGACGGTCTATAGCAATCAGCCCCAGCATTTT.

This clonotype was counted ten times or more. This chain links TRBV7-8 with TRBJ2-5, with D perhaps matching TRBD1 (5 bases). CDR1 is SGHVS and CDR2 is FQNEAQ in the germline V gene. Trimming cost V 1 base and J 3 bases, with 12 bases left between them. This CDR3 contains 15 residues. CDR3 bases: TGTGCCAGCAGCTTAGGGCAGGGTAGGGAAGAGACCCAGTACTTC. Encoded protein: CASSLGQGREETQYF. The variable domain in full, completed from reference TRBV7-8 and TRBJ2-5, reads GAGVSQSPRYKVAKRGQDVALRCDPISGHVSLFWYQQALGQGPEFLTYFQNEAQLDKSGLPSDRFFAERPEGSVSTLKIQRTQQEDSAVYLCASSLGQGREETQYFGPGTRLLVL.

The chain uses TRBV20-1 and TRBJ2-5, with a possible D match to TRBD1 (7 bases). V was cut by 1 base and J by 5 bases, with 17 bases left in between. CDR1 is DFQATT, CDR2 SNEGSKA, per germline (reference sequence). The CDR3 length is 15 residues. The chain's CDR3 is CSARGRDSLAETQYF. In nucleotides, the CDR3 is TGCAGTGCTAGAGGGCGGGACAGTCTTGCCGAGACCCAGTACTTC.

This chain uses TRBV7-2 with TRBJ2-7, with no clear D. Trimming took off 6 bases at V and 2 bases at J, with 20 bases between the two ends. Germline loops: CDR1 SGHTA, CDR2 FQGNSA. The CDR3 is 16 residues long. CDR3 bases: TGTGCCAGCAGTCCTCGACCCCCGACGGTGGCCTACGAGCAGTACTTC. Its translation is CASSPRPPTVAYEQYF.

This clonotype was observed at least ten times. The V and J genes are TRBV3-1 and TRBJ2-7; TRBD2 agrees at 9 bases. J lost 7 bases, V lost 4 bases, and 5 bases had no gene match. This CDR3 region has 13 residues. Germline assignment: CDR1 LGHDT and CDR2 YNNKEL (reference sequence). The CDR3 loop reads CASSLAGVKEQYF. CDR3 nucleotides: TGTGCCAGCAGCCTAGCGGGAGTGAAAGAGCAGTACTTC.

This clonotype was picked up a small number of times. The chain carries TRBV12-5 and TRBJ2-7, with 10 bases identical to TRBD1. This CDR3 is built from 14 residues. CDR1 is LGHNT and CDR2 is FRNRAP in the germline V gene. V was clipped by 6 bases and J by 4 bases; unmatched bases: 6. CDR3 sequence reads: CASGWDRGGYEQYF. CDR3 DNA: TGTGCTAGTGGCTGGGACAGGGGTGGTTACGAGCAGTACTTC.

The rearrangement joins TRBV9 to TRBJ2-7; possibly TRBD2 for D (5 bases). Trimming stripped 0 bases from V and 2 bases from J, with 12 bases between. The CDR3 totals 15 residues. The germline gives CDR1 SGDLS, CDR2 YYNGEE. The CDR3 sequence is CASSVGPLATYEQYF. DNA of the CDR3: TGTGCCAGCAGCGTAGGTCCCCTAGCCACCTACGAGCAGTACTTC.

This chain connects TRBV24-1 to TRBJ2-5; 8 bases fit TRBD1. V trimming: 2 bases; J trimming: 0 bases; junction bases outside the gene matches: 10. Germline V CDR1 and CDR2: KGHDR, SFDVKD. The CDR3 is made up of 18 amino acids. The CDR3 sequence: CATSDSSGTGPYQETQYF. CDR3 in DNA: TGTGCCACCAGTGATTCCTCCGGGACAGGACCGTACCAAGAGACCCAGTACTTC.

This clonotype has a single count. The gene calls are TRBV24-1 and TRBJ2-3; 7 positions match TRBD1. V shed 3 bases and J 2 bases; nucleotides not matched to a gene: 4. CDR1 is KGHDR and CDR2 is SFDVKD in the germline V gene. There are 15 residues in the CDR3. The CDR3 spells CATSDDRAITDTQYF. The CDR3 coding sequence is TGTGCCACCAGTGATGACAGGGCGATCACAGATACGCAGTATTTT.

This clonotype was observed a handful of times. This chain joins TRBV20-1 and TRBJ2-7, with D possibly TRBD1 on 6 matching bases. The J call is in doubt because the DNA end fits TRBJ2-1 better. CDR3 length: 13 amino acids. The germline V gene encodes CDR1 DFQATT and CDR2 SNEGSKA (reference sequence). In DNA, the CDR3 is TGCAGTGCCCCCCTCGCCGGGGACACTGAGCAGTTCTTC. Translating it yields CSAPLAGDTEQFF.